Sequencing of this TCR beta chain was carried out in a study of T cells in Graves' hyperthyroidism and ophthalmopathy (dated by TCRdb to between 2017 and 2020). For the study in its entirety: Peripheral blood samples were taken at the time of initial diagnosis, prior to any treatment. A discovery cohort of about 100 patients, 43 with Graves' ophthalmopathy and approximately 57 with stable Graves' hyperthyroidism, was used to find distinguishing TCR V-J signatures. Prospective prediction of ophthalmopathy was tested in an independent validation cohort of 18 to 20 hyperthyroidism patients and 17 patients who later progressed to ophthalmopathy. The approximately 90 discovery patients were randomly split 7:3 into training and test sets. Thyroid tissue and blood T-cell repertoires from several Graves' hyperthyroidism patients were also compared in the study. Following sampling, methimazole starting at 30 mg daily was given to hyperthyroidism patients, and high-dose intravenous methylprednisolone was given to ophthalmopathy patients. The paper describes TCR Vbeta CDR3 sequencing of 130 to 150 peripheral blood samples, made up of 40 to 45 ophthalmopathy patients, over 70 hyperthyroidism patients and 17 progressor patients. What the work shows at the level of the full study, not this receptor alone: Most expanded thyroid clonotypes (frequency above 0.001) were also detected in blood, a finding suggesting that blood repertoires may reflect thyroid immune responses. In validation, progression to ophthalmopathy was predicted by the model with 65% to 71% sensitivity and just over 72% specificity, a median of around 5.9 months before onset. A model built on a 13 V-J signature distinguished ophthalmopathy from stable hyperthyroidism, reaching around 88% sensitivity and about 81% specificity in cross-validation and 80%/75% in testing. Sample size was not statistically predetermined, and blinding of investigators to group allocation was not performed.

Graves' hyperthyroidism was defined as stable when no progression to ophthalmopathy occurred over 18 months of follow-up. Hyperthyroidism patients were aged 18 to 65 years and newly diagnosed, with disease duration of less than 2 months. Patients with uncontrolled infections, other autoimmune diseases, pregnancy or lactation were excluded. Diagnoses were established on the basis of clinical symptoms, serum thyroxine and TRAb, thyroid ultrasound, and orbital computed tomography. PBMCs were isolated from about 9.2 ml of fresh peripheral blood by Ficoll-Paque density gradient centrifugation. Total RNA was extracted using Trizol reagent, and RNA quality was assessed on an Agilent 2100 Bioanalyzer. The table lists this clonotype with a few counts. Its target antigen remains unknown. Nothing much larger sits one base from this clone, and base qualities are not available. The TCR beta CDR3 regions were amplified from the RNA transcripts. A first-round RT-PCR of the TCR CDR3 used the HTBI primer set with the Qiagen OneStep RT-PCR kit. Libraries were constructed in a second round of multiplex PCR, after which size selection and purification were performed. The libraries were sequenced on an Illumina HiSeq2000 using paired-end 100 bp reads. Per the authors' processing: SOAPnuke was used to process the raw data, removing reads that contained adapters or uncalled bases, had a mean Phred below 15, or lacked an exact match to the constant primer or identifier. High-quality paired reads were merged with COPE v1.2.5, and unique nucleotide sequences were defined as clonotypes. MiTCR v1.1 was used to align clonotypes to the IMGT TRBV, TRBD and TRBJ reference segments. Analysis was restricted to V-J combinations with a frequency above 0.0001, which covered about 99% of repertoires. A TCS score was defined as the ratio between F50 (clonal expansion) and ExV (chaos), using BLOSUM62-based TCRdist between CDR3 peptides within each V-J. Welch's t-statistics and random forest reduced around 520 V-J features to some 14, which were used in a naive Bayes classifier (R e1071). The raw public reads went through TCRdb reprocessing: fastp at Q25, MiXCR clone calling, in-frame beta chains kept. Rows merge per CDR3 protein into single entries with the most common DNA and genes. The V and J calls, along with clone size, are taken from TCRdb and not from the paper's own processing. Here the sample has around 500,000 distinct CDR3 sequences; less than 15% occur a single time. The ten largest clones capture about 15% of the sample.

The sequence was obtained from a woman aged 40 to 50 with Graves' hyperthyroidism. The sequencing input was blood.

CDR3 sequence: CSASSSLAPNEQFF. The nucleotides read TGCAGTGCTAGTTCCTCTCTAGCGCCCAATGAGCAGTTCTTC. The chain uses TRBV20-1 and TRBJ2-1; the D segment could be TRBD2, given 6 matching bases. V lost 3 bases and J lost 6 bases; the stretch between them is 15 bases long. The CDR3 has 14 amino acids, counting the end cysteine and phenylalanine. The retained sequence is limited to the CDR3, 42 bases, with the frame set at the first base. CDR1 and CDR2 (DFQATT, SNEGSKA) derive from the germline V gene (reference sequence).